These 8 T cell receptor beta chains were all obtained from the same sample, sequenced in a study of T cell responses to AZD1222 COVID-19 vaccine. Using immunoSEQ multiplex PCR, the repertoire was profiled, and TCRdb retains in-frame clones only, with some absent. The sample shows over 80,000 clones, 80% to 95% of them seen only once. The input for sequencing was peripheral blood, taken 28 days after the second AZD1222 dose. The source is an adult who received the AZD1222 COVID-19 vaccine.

CDR3 protein: CASSLEAVYEQYF. In DNA, the CDR3 is TGCGCCAGCAGCTTGGAAGCAGTCTACGAGCAGTACTTC. V and J are TRBV5-1 and TRBJ2-7; D is ambiguous. The CDR3 is 13 amino acids. Germline loops: CDR1 SGHRS, CDR2 YFSETQ. V shed 0 bases and J shed 3 bases, with 7 bases lying between them.

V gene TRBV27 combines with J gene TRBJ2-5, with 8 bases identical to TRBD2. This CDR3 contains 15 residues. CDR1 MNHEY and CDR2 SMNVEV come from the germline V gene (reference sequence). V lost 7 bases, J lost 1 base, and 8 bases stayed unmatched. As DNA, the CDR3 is TGTGCCAGCAAACTCCTTCTAGCGGGCCAAGAGACCCAGTACTTC. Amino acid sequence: CASKLLLAGQETQYF.

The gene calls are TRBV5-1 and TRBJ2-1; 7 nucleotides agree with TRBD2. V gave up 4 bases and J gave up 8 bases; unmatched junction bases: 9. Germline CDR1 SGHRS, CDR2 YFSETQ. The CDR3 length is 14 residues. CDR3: CASSPTGGMDEQFF. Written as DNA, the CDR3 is TGCGCCAGCAGCCCCACGGGGGGTATGGATGAGCAGTTCTTC.

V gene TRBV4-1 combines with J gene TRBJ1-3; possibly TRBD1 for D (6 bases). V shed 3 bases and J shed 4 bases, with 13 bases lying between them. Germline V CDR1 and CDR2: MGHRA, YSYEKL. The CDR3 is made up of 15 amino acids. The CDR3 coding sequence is TGCGCCAGCAGCCAGGAACAGGGACTAGGAAACACCATATATTTT. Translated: CASSQEQGLGNTIYF.

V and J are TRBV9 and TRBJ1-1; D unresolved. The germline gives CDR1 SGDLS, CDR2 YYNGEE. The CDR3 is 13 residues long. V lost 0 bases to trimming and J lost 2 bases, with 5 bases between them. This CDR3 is CASSVGANTEAFF. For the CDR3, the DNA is TGTGCCAGCAGCGTAGGGGCTAACACTGAAGCTTTCTTT.

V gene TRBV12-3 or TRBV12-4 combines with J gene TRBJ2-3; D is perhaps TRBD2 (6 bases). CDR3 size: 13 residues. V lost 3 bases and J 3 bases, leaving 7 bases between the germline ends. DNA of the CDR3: TGTGCCAGCAGTTTGGGGAGGACAGATACGCAGTATTTT. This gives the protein CASSLGRTDTQYF.

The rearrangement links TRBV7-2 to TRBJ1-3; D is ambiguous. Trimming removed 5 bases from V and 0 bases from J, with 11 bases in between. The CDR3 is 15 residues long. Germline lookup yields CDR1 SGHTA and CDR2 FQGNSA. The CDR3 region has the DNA TGTGCCAGCAGCGCAACGACCTACTCTGGAAACACCATATATTTT. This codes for CASSATTYSGNTIYF.

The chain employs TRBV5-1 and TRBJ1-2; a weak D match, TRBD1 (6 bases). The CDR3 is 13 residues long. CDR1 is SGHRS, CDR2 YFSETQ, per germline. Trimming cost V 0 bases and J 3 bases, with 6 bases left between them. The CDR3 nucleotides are TGCGCCAGCAGCTTGGACAGGGACTATGGCTACACCTTC. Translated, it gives CASSLDRDYGYTF. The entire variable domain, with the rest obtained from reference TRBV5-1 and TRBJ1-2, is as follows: KAGVTQTPRYLIKTRGQQVTLSCSPISGHRSVSWYQQTPGQGLQFLFEYFSETQRNKGNFPGRFSGRQFSNSRSEMNVSTLELGDSALYLCASSLDRDYGYTFGSGTRLTVV.